Given below is one T cell receptor beta chain in context. Sequencing was performed with immunoSEQ multiplex PCR; in TCRdb, only in-frame clones are kept and a portion is missing. The sample carries about 180,000 clones, around nine tenths recorded once. These data belong to a study of blood T cell repertoires in COVID-19. The overall study: The United States, Italy and Spain provided the acute and convalescent COVID-19 samples.

The trim removed 3 bases at V and 1 base at J, leaving 6 bases unmatched. The CDR3 consists of 17 residues. Germline V gene data show CDR1 as MGHRA and CDR2 as YSYEKL. The sequenced material came from peripheral blood. This chain links TRBV4-1 with TRBJ1-5; the match to TRBD1 covers 10 bases. The receptor was derived from a woman in her 70s with COVID-19, enrolled during active disease. The CDR3 protein is CASSQRQGALSNQPQHF. CDR3 nucleotide sequence: TGCGCCAGCAGCCAGCGACAGGGGGCTCTGAGCAATCAGCCCCAGCATTTT.